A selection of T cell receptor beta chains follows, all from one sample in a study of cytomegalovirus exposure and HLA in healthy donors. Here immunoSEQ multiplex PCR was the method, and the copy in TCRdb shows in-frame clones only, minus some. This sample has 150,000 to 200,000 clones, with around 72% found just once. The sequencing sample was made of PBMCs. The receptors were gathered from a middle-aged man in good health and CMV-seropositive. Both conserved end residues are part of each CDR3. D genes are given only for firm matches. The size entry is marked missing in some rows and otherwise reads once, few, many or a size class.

CDR3: CASKWQSQTNQPQHF
DNA: TGTGCCAGTAAATGGCAGTCTCAAACCAATCAGCCCCAGCATTTT
size: .
V: TRBV19
D: .
J: TRBJ1-5

CDR3: CASSPSRVSYNSPLHF
DNA: TGTGCCAGCTCACCTTCGCGTGTTTCCTATAATTCACCCCTCCACTTT
size: .
V: TRBV18
D: .
J: TRBJ1-6

CDR3: CASRRGTSGNEQFF
DNA: TGCGCCAGCCGACGCGGGACTAGTGGCAATGAGCAGTTCTTC
size: .
V: TRBV4-3
D: TRBD2
J: TRBJ2-1

CDR3: CASSLDSGQPQHF
DNA: TGTGCCAGCAGCTTGGACTCGGGACAGCCCCAGCATTTT
size: .
V: TRBV5-6
D: .
J: TRBJ1-5

CDR3: CAISGPWNTEAFF
DNA: TGTGCCATCAGTGGTCCATGGAACACTGAAGCTTTCTTT
size: .
V: TRBV10-3
D: .
J: TRBJ1-1

CDR3: CASSEARGQGGTEAFF
DNA: TGTGCCAGCAGTGAAGCCCGGGGCCAGGGGGGCACTGAAGCTTTCTTT
size: .
V: TRBV2
D: TRBD1
J: TRBJ1-1

CDR3: CASSPWTGPNTGELFF
DNA: TGTGCCAGCAGCCCCTGGACAGGGCCCAACACCGGGGAGCTGTTTTTT
size: .
V: TRBV11-3
D: TRBD1
J: TRBJ2-2

CDR3: CASSYLGQEWEKLFF
DNA: TGTGCCAGCAGTTACTTGGGGCAGGAATGGGAAAAACTGTTTTTT
size: .
V: TRBV6-6
D: .
J: TRBJ1-4

CDR3: CASRWGGSSYNEQFF
DNA: TGTGCCAGTAGATGGGGGGGGAGCTCCTACAATGAGCAGTTCTTC
size: .
V: TRBV19
D: TRBD2
J: TRBJ2-1

CDR3: CASSPPTGVGAEEQFF
DNA: TGTGCCAGCAGCCCCCCCACAGGGGTTGGCGCGGAGGAGCAGTTCTTC
size: .
V: TRBV7-3
D: TRBD1
J: TRBJ2-1

CDR3: CASSPRGASSGNTIYF
DNA: TGTGCCAGCAGCCCCCGTGGGGCGAGCTCTGGAAACACCATATATTTT
size: .
V: TRBV4-2
D: .
J: TRBJ1-3

CDR3: CASSQDHSWETQYF
DNA: TGTGCCAGCAGCCAAGATCACAGTTGGGAGACCCAGTACTTC
size: .
V: TRBV14
D: .
J: TRBJ2-5

CDR3: CASSYQLSGRGSEQYF
DNA: TGTGCCAGCAGTTACCAGCTGTCCGGGAGGGGGAGCGAGCAGTACTTC
size: .
V: TRBV6-6
D: TRBD2
J: TRBJ2-7

CDR3: CASPWGTGVYGYTF
DNA: TGTGCCAGCCCTTGGGGGACAGGGGTCTATGGCTACACCTTC
size: .
V: TRBV6-1
D: TRBD1
J: TRBJ1-2

CDR3: CASSQESRNTEAFF
DNA: TGTGCCAGCAGCCAGGAGTCCCGGAACACTGAAGCTTTCTTT
size: .
V: TRBV4-2
D: .
J: TRBJ1-1

CDR3: CASSGGQNTGELFF
DNA: TGTGCCAGCAGCGGGGGACAGAACACCGGGGAGCTGTTTTTT
size: .
V: TRBV9
D: .
J: TRBJ2-2

CDR3: CASSTGLAEAFF
DNA: TGTGCCAGCAGTACAGGGTTGGCTGAAGCTTTCTTT
size: .
V: TRBV6-5
D: .
J: TRBJ1-1

CDR3: CASGLGFGTDNTEAFF
DNA: TGTGCTAGTGGTTTGGGATTCGGGACAGACAACACTGAAGCTTTCTTT
size: .
V: TRBV12-5
D: TRBD1
J: TRBJ1-1

CDR3: CASLAALGEQFF
DNA: TGTGCCAGCCTGGCGGCCCTGGGTGAGCAGTTCTTC
size: .
V: TRBV2
D: .
J: TRBJ2-1

CDR3: CASSAGGQGANEQFF
DNA: TGTGCCAGCAGCGCGGGAGGACAGGGGGCGAATGAGCAGTTCTTC
size: .
V: TRBV9
D: TRBD1
J: TRBJ2-1

CDR3: CAISEARRPEQPQHF
DNA: TGTGCCATCAGTGAGGCCCGGCGGCCCGAACAGCCCCAGCATTTT
size: .
V: TRBV10-3
D: .
J: TRBJ1-5

CDR3: CASSFTDSLNYGYTF
DNA: TGTGCCAGCAGTTTCACCGACAGTTTAAACTATGGCTACACCTTC
size: .
V: TRBV6-5
D: .
J: TRBJ1-2

CDR3: CASSMGQGENIQYF
DNA: TGTGCCAGTAGTATGGGGCAGGGGGAAAACATTCAGTACTTC
size: .
V: TRBV19
D: TRBD1
J: TRBJ2-4

CDR3: CASTGGSGTGPTYSNQPQHF
DNA: TGCGCCAGCACCGGGGGGAGCGGAACAGGGCCCACTTATAGCAATCAGCCCCAGCATTTT
size: .
V: TRBV10-1
D: .
J: TRBJ1-5

CDR3: CASSGPTGAISYEQYF
DNA: TGCGCCAGCAGTGGCCCGACAGGGGCCATCTCCTACGAGCAGTACTTC
size: once
V: TRBV10-2
D: TRBD1
J: TRBJ2-7

CDR3: CASRTTSGGAGGELFF
DNA: TGTGCCAGCCGAACGACTAGCGGGGGGGCCGGCGGGGAGCTGTTTTTT
size: .
V: TRBV2
D: TRBD2
J: TRBJ2-2

CDR3: CASSALAGTGELFF
DNA: TGTGCCAGCAGCGCCCTAGCGGGCACCGGGGAGCTGTTTTTT
size: .
V: TRBV7-3
D: TRBD2
J: TRBJ2-2

CDR3: CASSQDKHTNQPQHF
DNA: TGCGCCAGCAGCCAAGATAAACACACCAATCAGCCCCAGCATTTT
size: .
V: TRBV4-3
D: .
J: TRBJ1-5